Sequencing of this T cell receptor (beta chain) was carried out in a study of shared clonotypes between healthy human individuals. Study results and limitations: Only blood was sampled; tissue repertoires likely differ.

Terminally differentiated effector memory CD45RA+ cells were excluded by CCR7 positive selection of CD45RO-negative cells. Only a few counts were recorded for this clone. Its antigen remains unidentified. The junction differs from germline at one of its ends, possibly a read error. Clones were read by immunoSEQ multiplex PCR, and TCRdb kept only the in-frame ones, dropping some. The sample records around 560,000 clones, 85% to 95% being singletons. This CDR3 region has 13 residues. Germline V gives CDR1 SEHNR, CDR2 FQNEAQ (reference sequence). The chain couples TRBV7-9 to TRBJ2-7, with 9 bases aligning to TRBD1. The sequence derives from a woman aged 25-40 years in good health. Sample: naive CD8+ T cells sorted from blood. CDR3 in DNA: TGTGCCAGCACGTCGATTGACCGGACAGGGGAGATCTTC. It encodes CASTSIDRTGEIF.